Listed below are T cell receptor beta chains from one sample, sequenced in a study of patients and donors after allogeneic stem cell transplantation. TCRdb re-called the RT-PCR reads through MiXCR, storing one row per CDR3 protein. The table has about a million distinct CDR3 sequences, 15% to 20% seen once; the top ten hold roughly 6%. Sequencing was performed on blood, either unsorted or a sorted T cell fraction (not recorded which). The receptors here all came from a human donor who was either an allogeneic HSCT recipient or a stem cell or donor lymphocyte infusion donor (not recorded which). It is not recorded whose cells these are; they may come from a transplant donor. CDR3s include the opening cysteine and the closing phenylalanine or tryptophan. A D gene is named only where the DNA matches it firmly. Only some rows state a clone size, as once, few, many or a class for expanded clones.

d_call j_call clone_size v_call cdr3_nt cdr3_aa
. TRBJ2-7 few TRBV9 TGTGCCAGCAGCGCCAACAGAGGCGAGCAGTACTTC CASSANRGEQYF
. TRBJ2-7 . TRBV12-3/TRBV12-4 TGTGCCAGCAGCTTTCAGAGGGCGTCCCACGAGCAGTACTTC CASSFQRASHEQYF
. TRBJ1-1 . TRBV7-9 TGTGCCAGCAGACTTACTGCGACTAACACTGAAGCTTTCTTT CASRLTATNTEAFF
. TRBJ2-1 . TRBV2 TGTGCCAGCATACTCGACAGGAGCTCCTACAATGAGCAGTTCTTC CASILDRSSYNEQFF
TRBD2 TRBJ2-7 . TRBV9 TGTGCCAGCAGCGTAGGTCTAGCGGAGGTTTACGAGCAGTACTTC CASSVGLAEVYEQYF
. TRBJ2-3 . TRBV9 TGTGCCAGCAGCGTAGAAGTTAGGACAGATACGCAGTATTTT CASSVEVRTDTQYF
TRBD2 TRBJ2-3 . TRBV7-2 TGTGCCAGCAGCTTAGCGGGAGGGCCAAGAGATACGCAGTATTTT CASSLAGGPRDTQYF
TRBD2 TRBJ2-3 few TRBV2 TGTGCCAGCAGTCCTAGAGCGGGAGAAGGGGCAGATACGCAGTATTTT CASSPRAGEGADTQYF
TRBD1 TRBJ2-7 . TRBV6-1 TGTGCCAGCAACTTATTCCCCTCGGACAGGGCCGGCGAGCAGTACTTC CASNLFPSDRAGEQYF
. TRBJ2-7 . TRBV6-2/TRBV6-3 TGTGCCAGCAGAACCGGGACCTATTTTTACGAGCAGTACTTC CASRTGTYFYEQYF
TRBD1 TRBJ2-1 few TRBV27 TGTGCCAGCAGTTTCGGGGCATGGGACAGATACAATGAGCAGTTCTTC CASSFGAWDRYNEQFF
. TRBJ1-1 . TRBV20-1 TGCAGTGCGCTGGAGATCAGGGACACTGAAGCTTTCTTT CSALEIRDTEAFF
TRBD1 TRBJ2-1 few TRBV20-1 TGCAGTGCTAGAGTCCGGGACAGGGGATCCTCGAGAGGCAATGAGCAGTTCTTC CSARVRDRGSSRGNEQFF
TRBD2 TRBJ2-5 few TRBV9 TGTGCCAGCAGCGGTTCTAGCGGGAGAAGCCAAGAGACCCAGTACTTC CASSGSSGRSQETQYF
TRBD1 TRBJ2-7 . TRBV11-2 TGTGCCAGCAGCTTAACACACTACACCGGGACAGGGGGCTACGAGCAGTACTTC CASSLTHYTGTGGYEQYF
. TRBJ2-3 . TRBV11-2 TGTGCCAGCAGCTTCGAGCCTAGCACAGATACGCAGTATTTT CASSFEPSTDTQYF
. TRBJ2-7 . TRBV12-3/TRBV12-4 TGTGCCAGCAGTCCCGGAAGTGCCTACGAGCAGTACTTC CASSPGSAYEQYF
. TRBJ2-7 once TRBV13 TGTGCCAGCAGCTTAGGAAATCACCCAGGAGGTCCCTACGAGCAGTACTTC CASSLGNHPGGPYEQYF
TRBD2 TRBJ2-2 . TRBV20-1 TGCAGTGCTAGAGGCCTAGCGGATTCGAACACCGGGGAGCTGTTTTTT CSARGLADSNTGELFF
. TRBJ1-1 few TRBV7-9 TGTGCCAGCAGCTTTTCCCGACTGGGAGGGACTGAAGCTTTCTTT CASSFSRLGGTEAFF
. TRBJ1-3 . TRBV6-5 TGTGCCAGCAGTTACTTTAACAGGGCGGTAGCCTCTGGAAACACCATATATTTT CASSYFNRAVASGNTIYF
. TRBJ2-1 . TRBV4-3 TGCGCCAGCAGCCACCGGAAAGGCGGGGGCCGTCATGGTGAGCAGTTCTTC CASSHRKGGGRHGEQFF
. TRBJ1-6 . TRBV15 TGTGCCACCGGCAGGGACGCCCGGGGCAGTTCACCCCTCCACTTT CATGRDARGSSPLHF
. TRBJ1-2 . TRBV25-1 TGTGCCAGCAGTCCCCGGGGGGAAAACTATGGCTACACCTTC CASSPRGENYGYTF
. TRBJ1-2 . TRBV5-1 TGCGCCAGCAGCTTGCCGGGGGCCAGAACTAACTATGGCTACACCTTC CASSLPGARTNYGYTF